This TCR beta chain stems from a study of blood T cell repertoires in COVID-19. The overall study: Samples taken during acute and convalescent COVID-19 were collected in the United States, Italy and Spain. The analysed material was cDNA or gDNA that came from T cells, B-cell-depleted T cells, or PBMCs.

Trimming cost V 5 bases and J 4 bases; bases outside gene matches: 5. The germline CDR1 and CDR2 sequences are LNHNV and YYDKDF (reference sequence). The CDR3 sequence is 14 residues long. Participant-given clinical history determined each cohort assignment. In the source study's methods: It was from reference gene primer amplification that nucleated cell counts were estimated. The protocol was immunoSEQ multiplex PCR, while the TCRdb copy is restricted to in-frame clones and leaves out a portion. V and J calls and clone size are given by that table; D and trimming were obtained from the DNA. This table holds nearly 250,000 clones, 75% to 85% found once. In its sample, this clone was seen once.

The receptor comes from a woman aged 45-65 years with acute COVID-19. The material sequenced was PBMCs or T cells enriched from blood (not recorded which). The chain joins TRBV15 to TRBJ1-5; 7 bases agree with TRBD1. DNA for the CDR3: TGTGCCACCAGCCTGGGACAGAAAAATCAGCCCCAGCATTTT. Its protein is CATSLGQKNQPQHF.